Presented here are 21 T cell receptor beta chains from one specimen sequenced in a study of beta chain features in type 1 diabetes. Findings and caveats of the study: The study found moderately but significantly shorter TCRB CDR3s in all four CD4+ subsets of Type 1 diabetes patients.

Their recognized antigens are unknown. The isolated RNA, all of it, was reverse transcribed, so expressed TCRB transcripts were what got sequenced. Only in-frame clones appear in the TCRdb table, and some are missing; sequencing was by immunoSEQ multiplex PCR. The data contain approximately 250,000 clones, approximately 25% of them singletons. The source material was naive CD4+ T cells from blood. These receptors all stem from a woman in her thirties with type 1 diabetes.

Only a few counts were recorded for this clone. V usage is TRBV2 and J usage is TRBJ2-7, with TRBD2 identical over 7 bases. V lost 6 bases to trimming and J lost 7 bases; unmatched junction nucleotides: 12. The CDR3 extends over 14 amino acids. The germline V gene has CDR1 SNHLY and CDR2 FYNNEI. The CDR3 loop is CASRHPAGIEEQYF. In DNA, the CDR3 is TGTGCCAGCAGACACCCAGCGGGAATAGAAGAGCAGTACTTC.

This clone was observed a handful of times. The J gene is TRBJ1-2, the V gene TRBV11-2, with D possibly TRBD1 on 5 matching bases. This CDR3 region has 15 residues. Germline CDR1 reads SGHAT; CDR2 reads FQNNGV. V lost 0 bases and J lost 6, with 14 bases in between. CDR3 amino acids: CASSLDRVGGDGYTF. DNA of the CDR3: TGTGCCAGCAGCTTAGATCGTGTTGGGGGGGATGGCTACACCTTC.

About this clone itself: Distinct nucleotide sequences in the sample also encode this CDR3. This rearrangement joins TRBV5-1 to TRBJ2-1; 11 nucleotides agree with TRBD2. The CDR3 covers 14 residues. In germline, CDR1 is SGHRS, CDR2 YFSETQ. V lost 4 bases and J lost 7; bases outside the gene matches: 4. The CDR3 bases are TGCGCCAGCAGCCCGGGGACTAGCGGTAATGAGCAGTTCTTC. Translating gives CASSPGTSGNEQFF. Full variable domain (outside the CDR3, taken from reference TRBV5-1 and TRBJ2-1): KAGVTQTPRYLIKTRGQQVTLSCSPISGHRSVSWYQQTPGQGLQFLFEYFSETQRNKGNFPGRFSGRQFSNSRSEMNVSTLELGDSALYLCASSPGTSGNEQFFGPGTRLTVL.

This chain connects TRBV19 to TRBJ1-2, with D maybe TRBD1 (6 bases). Germline lookup yields CDR1 LNHDA and CDR2 SQIVND (reference sequence). V shed 5 bases and J shed 7 bases, with 8 bases lying between them. This CDR3 has 11 amino acids. CDR3 region: CASSQQGGYTF. In DNA form, the CDR3 reads TGTGCCAGTAGTCAACAGGGTGGCTACACCTTC.

This chain joins TRBV7-9 and TRBJ1-2; 7 bases agree with TRBD1. The germline V gene has CDR1 SEHNR and CDR2 FQNEAQ (reference sequence). The CDR3 is 12 amino acids. V was pared by 1 base and J by 8 bases, with 1 base of the junction left unmatched. The CDR3 DNA reads as TGTGCCAGCAGCTTAGAGACAGGGGGCTACACCTTC. This sequence encodes CASSLETGGYTF.

This clone was detected a few times. The V and J genes are TRBV29-1 and TRBJ1-2, with 7 positions matching TRBD1. Germline CDR1 and CDR2: SQVTM and ANQGSEA. J lost 5 bases, V lost 7 bases, and 10 bases had no gene match. The CDR3 spans 13 residues. The CDR3 reads CSATLGQAYGYTF. CDR3 coding DNA: TGCAGCGCCACACTAGGACAGGCTTATGGCTACACCTTC.

Only a few counts were recorded for this clone. The genes are TRBV29-1 and TRBJ1-1; 7 positions match TRBD1. The V gene end was trimmed by 7 bases and the J gene end by 4 bases; junction bases not matched to a gene: 15. The germline CDR1 and CDR2 sequences are SQVTM and ANQGSEA. This CDR3 has 15 amino acids. The CDR3 region has the DNA TGCAGCGGAGGGAAATCGATGACAGGGCCCACTGAAGCTTTCTTT. This translates into CSGGKSMTGPTEAFF.

V and J are TRBV9 and TRBJ2-7; possible D gene TRBD1, 5 bases. Germline V gene data show CDR1 as SGDLS and CDR2 as YYNGEE. This CDR3 region has 13 residues. V was cut by 4 bases and J by 2 bases, with 10 bases left in between. CDR3 nucleotides: TGTGCCAGCAGCCCCCAGGGTCCCTACGAGCAGTACTTC. Protein sequence: CASSPQGPYEQYF.

The chain joins TRBV20-1 to TRBJ2-5; 7 bases align to TRBD2. V lost 8 bases to trimming and J lost 4 bases; unmatched junction nucleotides: 4. CDR1 is DFQATT, CDR2 SNEGSKA, per germline (reference sequence). There are 11 residues in the CDR3. The CDR3 sequence is CSWVAGETQYF. DNA for the CDR3: TGCAGTTGGGTAGCGGGAGAGACCCAGTACTTC.

A single count supports this clone. The gene calls are TRBV27 and TRBJ2-7; D ambiguous. Germline CDR1 MNHEY, CDR2 SMNVEV (reference sequence). Trimming took 5 bases from V and 0 from J, leaving 14 bases between them. This CDR3 has 15 residues. The CDR3 nucleotides are TGTGCCAGCAGTCTTCGTCCACTACCCTCCTACGAGCAGTACTTC. Its protein product is CASSLRPLPSYEQYF.

This chain connects TRBV7-9 to TRBJ2-3; TRBD1 aligns across 9 bases. This CDR3 has 19 amino acids. Germline assignment: CDR1 SEHNR and CDR2 FQNEAQ (reference sequence). With V trimmed by 3 bases and J by 2 bases, 15 bases remained unmatched. The CDR3 DNA reads as TGTGCCAGCAGCTTTTTTGGGACAGGGTTCCTCTCTGCCACAGATACGCAGTATTTT. Translation gives CASSFFGTGFLSATDTQYF.

The chain couples TRBV28 to TRBJ2-1; D is ambiguous. V lost 5 bases to trimming and J lost 6 bases, with 5 bases between them. This CDR3 contains 11 residues. Germline CDR1 reads MDHEN; CDR2 reads SYDVKM. CDR3: CASSGPNEQFF. Written as DNA, the CDR3 is TGTGCCAGCAGTGGGCCCAATGAGCAGTTCTTC. The variable domain in full, completed from reference TRBV28 and TRBJ2-1, reads DVKVTQSSRYLVKRTGEKVFLECVQDMDHENMFWYRQDPGLGLRLIYFSYDVKMKEKGDIPEGYSVSREKKERFSLILESASTNQTSMYLCASSGPNEQFFGPGTRLTVL.

The rearrangement uses TRBV19 and TRBJ1-5; the match to TRBD1 covers 9 bases. The junction had 7 bases not matched to a gene; V was cut back by 7 bases and J by 6 bases. This CDR3 region has 14 residues. The germline CDR1 and CDR2 sequences are LNHDA and SQIVND (reference sequence). The CDR3 protein is CASKGDRVLQPQHF. The CDR3 coding sequence is TGTGCCAGTAAGGGGGACAGGGTGCTTCAGCCCCAGCATTTT.

This clone appeared a few times. The V call is TRBV23-1, the J call TRBJ2-2; tentatively, D is TRBD2 (7 bases). TRBV23-1 is treated as an ORF (open reading frame) with a function not yet certain. The V end was cut by 8 bases, the J end by 6 bases, with 28 bases between. CDR3 length: 18 amino acids. The CDR3 nucleotides are TGCGCCAGCGGTATTAGCAAGGGGGGGAGGGACCCAGCCGGGGAGCTGTTTTTT. Translation: CASGISKGGRDPAGELFF.

V usage is TRBV4-2 and J usage is TRBJ2-6; TRBD1 aligns across 7 bases. The V and J ends lost 1 base and 0 bases, in that order; junction bases with no gene match: 6. This CDR3 is built from 18 residues. Germline loops: CDR1 LGHNA, CDR2 YNFKEQ. CDR3 protein: CASSQAGTANSGANVLTF. Written as DNA, the CDR3 is TGTGCCAGCAGCCAAGCCGGGACAGCAAACTCTGGGGCCAACGTCCTGACTTTC.

The J gene is TRBJ2-7, the V gene TRBV21-1; TRBD1 reflects the table's D call only, with no check against the DNA. TRBV21-1 is a pseudogene locus. The CDR3 sequence is 14 residues long. The CDR3: CASSTRQGGNEQYF. The CDR3 region has the DNA TGTGCCAGCAGCACACGACAGGGTGGAAACGAGCAGTACTTC.

The rearrangement links TRBV29-1 to TRBJ1-5; the match to TRBD1 covers 7 bases. Germline CDR1 SQVTM, CDR2 ANQGSEA. This CDR3 region has 13 residues. V lost 5 bases, J lost 5 bases, and 6 bases stayed unmatched. CDR3 bases: TGCAGCGTTTCAGGGACAGAGGATCAGCCCCAGCATTTT. Translating gives CSVSGTEDQPQHF. Full variable domain (missing parts from reference TRBV29-1 and TRBJ1-5): SAVISQKPSRDICQRGTSLTIQCQVDSQVTMMFWYRQQPGQSLTLIATANQGSEATYESGFVIDKFPISRPNLTFSTLTVSNMSPEDSSIYLCSVSGTEDQPQHFGDGTRLSIL.

This chain connects TRBV4-1 to TRBJ2-5, with TRBD2 as a possible D gene (6 bases). The CDR3 consists of 15 residues. Deletions cut 0 bases from V and 1 base from J, with 9 bases between. The germline V gene has CDR1 MGHRA and CDR2 YSYEKL. CDR3 sequence: CASSQDATSQETQYF. Written as DNA, the CDR3 is TGCGCCAGCAGCCAAGATGCGACTAGCCAAGAGACCCAGTACTTC.

This clone has just a few counts. The chain uses TRBV28 and TRBJ2-2; 8 nucleotides agree with TRBD1. The CDR3 runs 12 residues. The V gene end was trimmed by 11 bases and the J gene end by 6 bases; junction bases not matched to a gene: 5. CDR1 is MDHEN, CDR2 SYDVKM, per germline. The CDR3 nucleotides read TGTGCCCTAGGACAGGGTTCCGGGGAGCTGTTTTTT. Encoded protein: CALGQGSGELFF.

This clone was observed a handful of times. The rearrangement joins TRBV30 to TRBJ2-3; D perhaps matches TRBD1 (5 bases). Germline loops: CDR1 GTSNPN, CDR2 SVGIG (reference sequence). The CDR3 consists of 17 residues. V was pared by 7 bases and J by 1 base, with 24 bases between. CDR3 DNA sequence: TGTGCCTCCTTCCAGGGAAAAAGGCAAAAGGGCACAGATACGCAGTATTTT. Encoded protein: CASFQGKRQKGTDTQYF.

This chain links TRBV30 with TRBJ2-7; D might be TRBD2 (6 bases). Germline V gene lookup returns CDR1 GTSNPN and CDR2 SVGIG (reference sequence). Deletions cut 6 bases from V and 5 bases from J, with 14 bases between. The CDR3 runs to 12 residues. DNA of the CDR3: TGTGCCTGTTTTACTAGCAGGCACGAGCAGTACTTC. This codes for CACFTSRHEQYF.